These 8 T cell receptor beta chains originate from one sample sequenced in a study of shared clonotypes between healthy human individuals. Naive CD8 cells comprised CD45RO-negative, CCR7-positively selected cells, excluding terminally differentiated effector memory CD45RA+ cells. Produced via immunoSEQ multiplex PCR; TCRdb's table is partial and in-frame only. The sample lists 700,000 to 950,000 clones, 90% to 98% occurring once. The sequenced material came from naive CD8+ T cells sorted from blood. The receptors derive from a man aged 30-40 years in good health.

The genes are TRBV4-2 and TRBJ2-7, with TRBD2 as a possible D gene (7 bases). The V gene lost 3 bases and the J gene lost 4 bases, with 16 bases spanning the gap. Germline V gene data show CDR1 as LGHNA and CDR2 as YNFKEQ. The CDR3 consists of 15 residues. The CDR3 protein is CASSHSRGGGYEQYF. The CDR3 DNA reads TGTGCCAGCAGCCATTCGAGGGGAGGGGGTTACGAGCAGTACTTC.

This rearrangement joins TRBV7-9 to TRBJ2-1; D remains unclear. Trimming cost V 1 base and J 0 bases, with 10 bases left between them. CDR3 length: 16 residues. Germline assignment: CDR1 SEHNR and CDR2 FQNEAQ (reference sequence). The CDR3 loop reads CASSLEDGSSYNEQFF. CDR3 coding DNA: TGTGCCAGCAGCTTAGAAGACGGAAGCTCCTACAATGAGCAGTTCTTC.

The CDR3 region has the DNA TGTGCCAGCACGGGTCAGGAGACCCAGTACTTC. The encoded protein is CASTGQETQYF. The V and J genes are TRBV13 and TRBJ2-5; D is ambiguous. V lost 7 bases and J 5 bases, leaving 8 bases between the germline ends. The CDR3 length is 11 residues. The germline gives CDR1 PRHDT, CDR2 FYEKMQ (reference sequence).

This clone came up once. The V call is TRBV10-3, the J call TRBJ2-3, with 9 bases lining up with TRBD2. Germline CDR1 ENHRY, CDR2 SYGVKD. Trimming at V came to 10 bases and at J to 1 base, leaving 12 bases not matched to a gene. This CDR3 has 16 amino acids. CDR3 sequence (DNA): TGTGCCAGCCGCGGGACTAGCAGAGGGGGCACAGATACGCAGTATTTT. Residues: CASRGTSRGGTDTQYF.

This sequence joins TRBV4-1 and TRBJ2-7; D may be TRBD1 or TRBD2 (6 bases each). V dropped 1 base and J dropped 4 bases, with 17 bases sitting between them. The length of the CDR3 is 16 residues. Germline V gives CDR1 MGHRA, CDR2 YSYEKL. CDR3 residues: CASSQGGATSPYEQYF. The CDR3 nucleotides are TGCGCCAGCAGCCAAGGGGGGGCTACTAGTCCGTACGAGCAGTACTTC.

This clone occurred a few times. The chain recombines TRBV5-6 with TRBJ1-1; TRBD1 aligns across 11 bases. With 4 bases clipped from V and 1 base from J, the junction kept 12 bases outside the gene matches. There are 18 residues in the CDR3. Looked up from germline, CDR1 is SGHDT and CDR2 is YYEEEE. CDR3 amino acids: CASSPNHWDRGANTEAFF. The CDR3 coding sequence is TGTGCCAGCAGCCCGAACCATTGGGACAGGGGGGCGAACACTGAAGCTTTCTTT.

The genes are TRBV28 and TRBJ2-7; maybe TRBD1 (5 bases). This CDR3 is 15 amino acids long. The V and J ends lost 3 bases and 3 bases respectively, with 15 bases between them. Germline values: CDR1 MDHEN, CDR2 SYDVKM. The chain's CDR3 is CASSFSTTENYEQYF. CDR3 in DNA: TGTGCCAGCAGTTTCTCCACGACAGAGAACTACGAGCAGTACTTC.

The chain links TRBV11-2 to TRBJ2-7, with no clear D. The CDR3 contains 12 residues. V was trimmed by 5 bases and J by 9 bases, leaving 14 bases between them. Looked up from germline, CDR1 is SGHAT and CDR2 is FQNNGV. CDR3 DNA: TGTGCCAGCAGCGCCGGCATGTCGCGGCAGTACTTC. Its protein product is CASSAGMSRQYF.